This T cell receptor beta chain appears in the sequencing data of a study of CD8 T cells in ankylosing spondylitis. TCRdb redid the calling of the 5' RACE reads with MiXCR, one entry per CDR3 protein. There are around 450,000 distinct CDR3 sequences in the sample; more than 25% occur only once, and 0.89% lies in the top ten. J lost 4 bases, V lost 6 bases, and 7 bases had no gene match. This CDR3 is 14 amino acids long. Study outcomes and limitations: Blood from ankylosing spondylitis patients appeared to carry a characteristic roughly 8-variant TCR beta motif.

Regarding this clonotype: What it binds is not known.

This sequence was found in a male donor with ankylosing spondylitis. The chain combines TRBV12-3 or TRBV12-4 with TRBJ2-5; 8 bases fit TRBD2. The material sequenced was blood, either unsorted or a sorted T cell fraction (not recorded which). CDR3: CASSQSSGAETQYF. CDR3 nucleotide sequence: TGTGCCAGCAGCCAGAGTAGCGGGGCAGAGACCCAGTACTTC.